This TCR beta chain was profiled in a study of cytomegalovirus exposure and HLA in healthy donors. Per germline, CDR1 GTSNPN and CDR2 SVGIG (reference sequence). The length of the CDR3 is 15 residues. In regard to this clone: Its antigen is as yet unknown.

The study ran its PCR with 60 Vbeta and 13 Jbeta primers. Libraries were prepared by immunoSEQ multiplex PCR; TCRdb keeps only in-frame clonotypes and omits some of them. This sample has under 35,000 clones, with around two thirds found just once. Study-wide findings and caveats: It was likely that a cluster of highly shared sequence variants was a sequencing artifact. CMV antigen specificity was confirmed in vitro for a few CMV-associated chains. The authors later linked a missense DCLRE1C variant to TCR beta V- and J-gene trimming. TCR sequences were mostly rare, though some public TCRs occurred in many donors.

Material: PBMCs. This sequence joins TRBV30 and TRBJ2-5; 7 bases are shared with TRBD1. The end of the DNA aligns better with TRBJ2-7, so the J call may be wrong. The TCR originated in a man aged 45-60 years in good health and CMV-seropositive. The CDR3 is CAWSTGVQGKYEQYF. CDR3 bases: TGTGCCTGGAGTACAGGGGTTCAGGGGAAGTACGAGCAGTACTTC.